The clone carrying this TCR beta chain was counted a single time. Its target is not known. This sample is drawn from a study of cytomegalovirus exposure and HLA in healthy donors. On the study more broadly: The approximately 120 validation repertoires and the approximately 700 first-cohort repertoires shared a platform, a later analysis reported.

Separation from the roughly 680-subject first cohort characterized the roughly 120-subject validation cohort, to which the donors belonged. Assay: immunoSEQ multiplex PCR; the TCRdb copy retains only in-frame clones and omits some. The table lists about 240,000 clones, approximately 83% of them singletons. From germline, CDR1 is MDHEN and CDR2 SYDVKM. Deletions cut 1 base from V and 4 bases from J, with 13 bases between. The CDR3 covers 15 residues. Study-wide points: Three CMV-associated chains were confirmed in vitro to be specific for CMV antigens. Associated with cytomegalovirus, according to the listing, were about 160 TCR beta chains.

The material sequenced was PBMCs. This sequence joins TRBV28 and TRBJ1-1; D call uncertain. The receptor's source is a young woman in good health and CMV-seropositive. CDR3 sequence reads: CASSLSETRSTEAFF. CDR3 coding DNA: TGTGCCAGCAGTTTATCCGAGACGAGGAGCACTGAAGCTTTCTTT.